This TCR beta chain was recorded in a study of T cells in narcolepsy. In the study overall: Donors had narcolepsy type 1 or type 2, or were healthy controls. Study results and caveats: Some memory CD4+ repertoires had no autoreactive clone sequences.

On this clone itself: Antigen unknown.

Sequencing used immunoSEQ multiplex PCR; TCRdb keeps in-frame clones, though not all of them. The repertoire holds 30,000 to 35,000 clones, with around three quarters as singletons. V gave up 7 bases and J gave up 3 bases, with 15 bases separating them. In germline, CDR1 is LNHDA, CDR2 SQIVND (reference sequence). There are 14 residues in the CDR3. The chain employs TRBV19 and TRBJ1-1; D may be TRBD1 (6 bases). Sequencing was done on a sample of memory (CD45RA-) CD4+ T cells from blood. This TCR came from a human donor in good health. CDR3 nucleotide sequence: TGTGCCAGTACTGATAGGGGGGGCTACACTGAAGCTTTCTTT. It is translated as CASTDRGGYTEAFF.